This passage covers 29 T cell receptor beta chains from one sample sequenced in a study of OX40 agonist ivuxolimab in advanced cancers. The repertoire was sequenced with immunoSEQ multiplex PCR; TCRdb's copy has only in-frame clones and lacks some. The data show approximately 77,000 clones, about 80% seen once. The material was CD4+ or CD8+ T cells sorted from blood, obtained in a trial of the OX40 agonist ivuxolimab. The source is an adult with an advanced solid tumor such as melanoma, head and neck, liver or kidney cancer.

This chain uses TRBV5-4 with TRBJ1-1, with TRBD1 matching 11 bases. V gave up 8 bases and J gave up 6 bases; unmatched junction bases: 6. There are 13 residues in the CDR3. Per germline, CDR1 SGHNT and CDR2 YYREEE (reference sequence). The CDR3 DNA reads TGTGCCAGGGGGACAGGGGGAAAGGCTGAAGCTTTCTTT. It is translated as CARGTGGKAEAFF.

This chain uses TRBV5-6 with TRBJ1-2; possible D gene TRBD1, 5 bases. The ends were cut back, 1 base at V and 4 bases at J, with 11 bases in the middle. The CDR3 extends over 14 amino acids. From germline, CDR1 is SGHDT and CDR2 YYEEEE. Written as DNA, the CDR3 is TGTGCCAGCAGCTTGCCGACAGAATTCTATGGCTACACCTTC. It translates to CASSLPTEFYGYTF.

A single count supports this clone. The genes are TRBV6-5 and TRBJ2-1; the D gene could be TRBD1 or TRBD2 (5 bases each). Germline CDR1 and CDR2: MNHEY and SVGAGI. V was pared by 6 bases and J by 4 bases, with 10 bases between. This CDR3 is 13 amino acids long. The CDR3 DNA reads TGTGCCAGCAGGGGGACGGATTACAATGAGCAGTTCTTC. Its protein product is CASRGTDYNEQFF.

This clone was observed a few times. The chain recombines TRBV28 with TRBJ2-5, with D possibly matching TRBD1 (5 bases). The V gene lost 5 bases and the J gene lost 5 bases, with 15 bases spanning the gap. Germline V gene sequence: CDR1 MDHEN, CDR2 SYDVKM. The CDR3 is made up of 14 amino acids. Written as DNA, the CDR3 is TGTGCCAGCAGTACTCCAGGGTCAGGGGAGACCCAGTACTTC. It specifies CASSTPGSGETQYF.

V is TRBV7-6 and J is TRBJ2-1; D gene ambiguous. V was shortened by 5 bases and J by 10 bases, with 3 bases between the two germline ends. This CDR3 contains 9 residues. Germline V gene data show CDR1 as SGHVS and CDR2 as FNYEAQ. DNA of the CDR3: TGTGCCAGCAGCCCCGAGCAGTTCTTC. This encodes CASSPEQFF.

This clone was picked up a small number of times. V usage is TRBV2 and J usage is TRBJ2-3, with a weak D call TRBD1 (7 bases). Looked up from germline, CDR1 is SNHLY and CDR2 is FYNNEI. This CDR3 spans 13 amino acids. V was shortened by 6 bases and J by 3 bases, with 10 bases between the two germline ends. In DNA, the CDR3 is TGTGCCAGCAGCCAGGGGGGAACAGATACGCAGTATTTT. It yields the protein CASSQGGTDTQYF.

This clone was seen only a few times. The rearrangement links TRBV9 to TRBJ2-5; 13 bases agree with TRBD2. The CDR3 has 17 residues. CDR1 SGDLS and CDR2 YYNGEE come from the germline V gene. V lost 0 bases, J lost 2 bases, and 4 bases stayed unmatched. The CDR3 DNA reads TGTGCCAGCAGCGTAGATCTGGGACTAGCGGGACAAGAGACCCAGTACTTC. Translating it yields CASSVDLGLAGQETQYF. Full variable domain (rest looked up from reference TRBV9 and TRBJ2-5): DSGVTQTPKHLITATGQRVTLRCSPRSGDLSVYWYQQSLDQGLQFLIQYYNGEERAKGNILERFSAQQFPDLHSELNLSSLELGDSALYFCASSVDLGLAGQETQYFGPGTRLLVL.

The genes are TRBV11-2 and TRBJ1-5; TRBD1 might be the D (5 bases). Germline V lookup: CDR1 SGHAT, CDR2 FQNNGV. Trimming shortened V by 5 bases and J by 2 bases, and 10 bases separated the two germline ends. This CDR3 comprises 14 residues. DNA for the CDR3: TGTGCCAGCAGCGAAGGGACGGGCAATCAGCCCCAGCATTTT. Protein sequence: CASSEGTGNQPQHF.

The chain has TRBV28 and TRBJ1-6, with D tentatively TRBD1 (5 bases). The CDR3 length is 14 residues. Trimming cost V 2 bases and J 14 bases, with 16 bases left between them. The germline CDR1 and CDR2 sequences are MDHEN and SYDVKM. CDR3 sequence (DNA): TGTGCCAGCAGTTTAACAGGCCGCCCGGAGGCCCTCCACTTT. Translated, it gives CASSLTGRPEALHF.

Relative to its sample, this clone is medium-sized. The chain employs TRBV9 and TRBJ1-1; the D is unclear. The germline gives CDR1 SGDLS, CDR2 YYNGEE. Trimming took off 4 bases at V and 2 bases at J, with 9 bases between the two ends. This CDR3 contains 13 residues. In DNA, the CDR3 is TGTGCCAGCAGCCTTTCAGGCAACACTGAAGCTTTCTTT. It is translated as CASSLSGNTEAFF.

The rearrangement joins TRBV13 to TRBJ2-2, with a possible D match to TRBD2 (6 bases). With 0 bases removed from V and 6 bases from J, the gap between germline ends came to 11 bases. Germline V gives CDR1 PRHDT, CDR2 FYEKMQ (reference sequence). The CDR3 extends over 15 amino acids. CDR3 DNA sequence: TGTGCCAGCAGCTTAGGCCTAGCGAGATCCGGGGAGCTGTTTTTT. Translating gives CASSLGLARSGELFF.

The CDR3 DNA sequence: TGTGCCAGTAGTACTCGCTCGACAGGTAGCGGCTCACCCCTCCACTTT. Translated: CASSTRSTGSGSPLHF. The chain is built from TRBV19 and TRBJ1-6, with D tentatively TRBD1 (6 bases). The germline V and J ends were trimmed by 4 bases and 10 bases, with 20 bases remaining between them. The germline gives CDR1 LNHDA, CDR2 SQIVND (reference sequence). This CDR3 is 16 amino acids long.

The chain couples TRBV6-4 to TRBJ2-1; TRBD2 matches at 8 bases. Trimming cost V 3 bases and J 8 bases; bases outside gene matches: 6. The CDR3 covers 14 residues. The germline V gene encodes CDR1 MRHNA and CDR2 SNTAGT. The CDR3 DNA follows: TGTGCCAGCAGTGATCCCGGGAGGGGGGATGAGCAGTTCTTC. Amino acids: CASSDPGRGDEQFF.

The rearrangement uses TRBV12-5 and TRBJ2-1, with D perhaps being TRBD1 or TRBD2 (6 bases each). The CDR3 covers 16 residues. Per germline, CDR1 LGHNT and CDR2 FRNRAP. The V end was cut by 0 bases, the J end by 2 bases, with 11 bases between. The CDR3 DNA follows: TGTGCTAGTGGTTTGGTACTGGGGGGCCCCTACAATGAGCAGTTCTTC. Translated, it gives CASGLVLGGPYNEQFF.

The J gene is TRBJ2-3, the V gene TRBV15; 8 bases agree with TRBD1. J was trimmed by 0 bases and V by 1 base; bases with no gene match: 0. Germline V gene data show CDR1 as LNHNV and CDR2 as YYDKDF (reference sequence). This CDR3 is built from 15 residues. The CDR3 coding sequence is TGTGCCACCAGCAGAGGGACAGGGAGCACAGATACGCAGTATTTT. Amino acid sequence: CATSRGTGSTDTQYF. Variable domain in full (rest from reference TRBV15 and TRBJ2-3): DAMVIQNPRYQVTQFGKPVTLSCSQTLNHNVMYWYQQKSSQAPKLLFHYYDKDFNNEADTPDNFQSRRPNTSFCFLDIRSPGLGDTAMYLCATSRGTGSTDTQYFGPGTRLTVL.

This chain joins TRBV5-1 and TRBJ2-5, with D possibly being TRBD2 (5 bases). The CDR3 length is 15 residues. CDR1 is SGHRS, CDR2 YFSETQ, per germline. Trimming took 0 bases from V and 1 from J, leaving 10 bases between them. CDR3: CASSLGPGTQETQYF. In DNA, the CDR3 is TGCGCCAGCAGCTTGGGGCCGGGAACCCAAGAGACCCAGTACTTC.

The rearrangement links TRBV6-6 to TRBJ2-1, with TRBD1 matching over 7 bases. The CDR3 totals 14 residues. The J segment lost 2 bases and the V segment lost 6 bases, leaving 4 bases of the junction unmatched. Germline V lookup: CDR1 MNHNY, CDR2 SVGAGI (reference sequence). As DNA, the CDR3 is TGTGCCAGCAGCCTCGGGACAGCCTACAATGAGCAGTTCTTC. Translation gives CASSLGTAYNEQFF.

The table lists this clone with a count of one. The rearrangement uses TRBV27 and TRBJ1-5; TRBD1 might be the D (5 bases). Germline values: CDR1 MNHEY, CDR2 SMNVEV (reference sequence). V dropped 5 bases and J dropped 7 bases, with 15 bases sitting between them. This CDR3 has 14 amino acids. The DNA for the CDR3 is TGTGCCAGCAGTGCCGCCAGGGCGCGACAGCCCCAGCATTTT. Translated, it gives CASSAARARQPQHF.

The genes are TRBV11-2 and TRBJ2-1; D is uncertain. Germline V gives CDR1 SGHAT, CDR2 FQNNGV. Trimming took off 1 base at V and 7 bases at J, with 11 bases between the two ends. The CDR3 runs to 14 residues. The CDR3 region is CASSLAGNRNEQFF. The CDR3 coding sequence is TGTGCCAGCAGCTTAGCAGGAAATCGGAATGAGCAGTTCTTC.

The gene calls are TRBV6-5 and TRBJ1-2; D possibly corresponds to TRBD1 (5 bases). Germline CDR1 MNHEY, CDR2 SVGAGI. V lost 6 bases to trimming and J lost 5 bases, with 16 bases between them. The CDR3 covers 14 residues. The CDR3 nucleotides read TGTGCCAGCAGCCCGGTAGGGGAGGTTTATGGCTACACCTTC. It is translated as CASSPVGEVYGYTF.

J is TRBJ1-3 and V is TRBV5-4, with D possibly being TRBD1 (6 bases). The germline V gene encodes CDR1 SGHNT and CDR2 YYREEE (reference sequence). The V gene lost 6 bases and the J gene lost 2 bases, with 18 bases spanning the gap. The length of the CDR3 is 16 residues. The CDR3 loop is CASTPDGGRPGNTIYF. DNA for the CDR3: TGTGCCAGCACTCCGGACGGGGGGCGCCCTGGAAACACCATATATTTT.

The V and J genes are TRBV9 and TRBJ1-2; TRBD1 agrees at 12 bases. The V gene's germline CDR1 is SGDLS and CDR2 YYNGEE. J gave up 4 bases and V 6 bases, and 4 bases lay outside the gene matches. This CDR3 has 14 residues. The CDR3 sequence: CASTLGQGAYGYTF. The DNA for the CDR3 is TGTGCCAGCACCCTGGGACAGGGGGCCTATGGCTACACCTTC.

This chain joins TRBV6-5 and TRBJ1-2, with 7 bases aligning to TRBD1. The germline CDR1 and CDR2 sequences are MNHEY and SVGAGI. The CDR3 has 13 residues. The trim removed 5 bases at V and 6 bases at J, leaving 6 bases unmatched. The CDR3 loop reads CASSARQGNGYTF. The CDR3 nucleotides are TGTGCCAGCAGTGCCCGACAGGGCAATGGCTACACCTTC.

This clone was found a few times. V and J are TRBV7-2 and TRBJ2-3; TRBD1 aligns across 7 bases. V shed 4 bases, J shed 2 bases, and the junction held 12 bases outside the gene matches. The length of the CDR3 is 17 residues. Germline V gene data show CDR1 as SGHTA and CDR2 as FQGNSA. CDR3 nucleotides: TGTGCCAGCAGCTCCTATTCCGGGACAGTGCCCACAGATACGCAGTATTTT. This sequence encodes CASSSYSGTVPTDTQYF.

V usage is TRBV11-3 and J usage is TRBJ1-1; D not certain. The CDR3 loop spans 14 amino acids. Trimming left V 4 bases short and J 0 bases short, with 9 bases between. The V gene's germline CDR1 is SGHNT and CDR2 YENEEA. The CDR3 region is CASSSGYMNTEAFF. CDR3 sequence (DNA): TGTGCCAGCAGCTCGGGATATATGAACACTGAAGCTTTCTTT.

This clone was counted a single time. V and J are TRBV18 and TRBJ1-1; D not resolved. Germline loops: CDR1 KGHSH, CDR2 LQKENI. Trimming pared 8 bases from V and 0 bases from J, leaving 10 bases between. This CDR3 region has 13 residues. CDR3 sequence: CASASEMNTEAFF. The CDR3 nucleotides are TGTGCCAGCGCATCGGAAATGAACACTGAAGCTTTCTTT.

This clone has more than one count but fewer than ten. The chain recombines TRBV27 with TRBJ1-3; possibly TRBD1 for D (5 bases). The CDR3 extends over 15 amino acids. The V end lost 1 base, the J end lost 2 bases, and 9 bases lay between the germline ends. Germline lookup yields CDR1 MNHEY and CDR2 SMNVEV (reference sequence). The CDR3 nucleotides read TGTGCCAGCAGTTTATTTTCAGGGACTGGAAACACCATATATTTT. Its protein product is CASSLFSGTGNTIYF.

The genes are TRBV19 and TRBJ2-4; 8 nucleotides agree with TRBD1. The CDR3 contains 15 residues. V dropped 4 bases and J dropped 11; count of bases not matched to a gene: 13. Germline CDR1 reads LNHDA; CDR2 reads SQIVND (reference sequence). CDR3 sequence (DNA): TGTGCCAGTAGTAGCGGACAGGGCGGGCCCCCGGTTCAGTACTTC. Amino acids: CASSSGQGGPPVQYF.

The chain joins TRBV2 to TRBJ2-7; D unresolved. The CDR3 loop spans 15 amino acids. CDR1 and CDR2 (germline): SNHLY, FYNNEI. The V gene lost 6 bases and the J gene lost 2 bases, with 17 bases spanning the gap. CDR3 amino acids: CASSKTDKVTYEQYF. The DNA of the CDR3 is TGTGCCAGCAGCAAAACGGATAAAGTCACCTACGAGCAGTACTTC.